Presented here are 20 T cell receptor beta chains from one specimen sequenced in a study of spatial heterogeneity in lung cancer. TCRdb re-derived calls from the 5' RACE reads in MiXCR, one entry per CDR3 protein. The sample consists of just under 95,000 distinct CDR3 sequences, roughly 12% of them appearing once. The time point: sample taken at primary tumor resection. This sample comprised PBMCs, obtained at surgery. The receptor source for this set is a male donor with early-stage non-small cell lung cancer.

Comments on this clonotype: At one end the junction does not follow the germline gene, possibly because of a read error. J is TRBJ2-5 and V is TRBV7-7, with a tentative D call TRBD1 (6 bases). Germline V gene lookup returns CDR1 SSHAT and CDR2 FNYEAQ (reference sequence). This CDR3 spans 15 amino acids. CDR3 sequence: CASSQLMGAQETQYF. The CDR3 DNA is TGTGCTAGCAGCCAATTAATGGGGGCTCAAGAGACCCAGTACTTC. The variable domain in full, with the rest retrieved from reference TRBV7-7 and TRBJ2-5, is GAGVSQSPRYKVTKRGQDVTLRCDPISSHATLYWYQQALGQGPEFLTYFNYEAQPDKSGLPSDRFSAERPEGSISTLTIQRTEQRDSAMYRCASSQLMGAQETQYFGPGTRLLVL.

V usage is TRBV5-1 and J usage is TRBJ2-1, with a possible D match to TRBD2 (5 bases). Trimming left V 0 bases short and J 4 bases short, with 20 bases between. In germline, CDR1 is SGHRS, CDR2 YFSETQ. The CDR3 runs to 18 residues. CDR3 bases: TGCGCCAGCAGCTTGGATGATCGGACTCCTCGACTATACAATGAGCAGTTCTTC. It encodes CASSLDDRTPRLYNEQFF.

There are many counts of this clonotype. DNA for the CDR3: TGCGCCAGCAATCCGGACAGGGATGGCGGCTACACCTTC. Translating gives CASNPDRDGGYTF. This chain links TRBV5-1 with TRBJ1-2, with 8 positions matching TRBD1. CDR3 length equals 13 residues. Trimming removed 6 bases from V and 8 bases from J; junction bases left unmatched: 9. Germline loops: CDR1 SGHRS, CDR2 YFSETQ.

This sequence joins TRBV9 and TRBJ2-5, with a tentative D call TRBD2 (6 bases). With 0 bases removed from V and 1 base from J, the gap between germline ends came to 10 bases. The germline CDR1 and CDR2 sequences are SGDLS and YYNGEE. The CDR3 length is 15 residues. This CDR3 reads CASSVVSGGQETQYF. CDR3 sequence (DNA): TGTGCCAGCAGCGTAGTGTCCGGGGGCCAAGAGACCCAGTACTTC.

The gene calls are TRBV29-1 and TRBJ1-1, with TRBD1 identical over 8 bases. The V gene end was trimmed by 5 bases and the J gene end by 3 bases; junction bases not matched to a gene: 5. From germline, CDR1 is SQVTM and CDR2 ANQGSEA. The CDR3 contains 13 residues. For the CDR3, the DNA is TGCAGCGTTTTGGGACAGGCGGACACTGAAGCTTTCTTT. It encodes CSVLGQADTEAFF.

The chain is built from TRBV5-1 and TRBJ1-2, with a weak D call TRBD1 (5 bases). Trimming removed 0 bases from V and 8 bases from J, with 11 bases in between. CDR1 is SGHRS, CDR2 YFSETQ, per germline. This CDR3 spans 13 amino acids. The CDR3 DNA reads as TGCGCCAGCAGCTTGGCAACAGGTCTGGGCTACACCTTC. Translated: CASSLATGLGYTF.

This sequence joins TRBV20-1 and TRBJ1-1; D is unresolved. Germline CDR1 and CDR2: DFQATT and SNEGSKA (reference sequence). CDR3 length: 12 residues. Between the trimmed V and J ends, which lost 4 bases and 5 bases, there was a span of 11 bases. The CDR3 nucleotides read TGCAGTGCTATTAACCCCGGGACTGAAGCTTTCTTT. Translated: CSAINPGTEAFF.

CDR3 residues: CASSLGLSGSDEQYF. The CDR3 coding sequence is TGTGCCAGCAGTTTAGGTCTTAGCGGGAGTGACGAGCAGTACTTC. The chain couples TRBV12-3 or TRBV12-4 to TRBJ2-7, with 9 positions matching TRBD2. The CDR3 is made up of 15 amino acids. The V segment lost 1 base and the J segment 5 bases; nucleotides outside the gene matches: 6.

This rearrangement joins TRBV7-3 to TRBJ2-1; 7 positions agree with TRBD1. This CDR3 has 13 amino acids. The germline CDR1 and CDR2 sequences are SGHTA and FQGTGA. J lost 7 bases, V lost 5 bases, and 5 bases had no gene match. DNA of the CDR3: TGTGCCAGCAGCGTCGACAGGGAGAATGAGCAGTTCTTC. As protein: CASSVDRENEQFF.

The chain recombines TRBV18 with TRBJ2-7; D might be TRBD2 (5 bases). This CDR3 spans 15 amino acids. Trimming left V 2 bases short and J 0 bases short, with 11 bases between. CDR1 KGHSH and CDR2 LQKENI come from the germline V gene. CDR3 sequence reads: CASSPTGYSSYEQYF. Here the CDR3 DNA reads TGTGCCAGCTCACCAACGGGGTACAGCTCCTACGAGCAGTACTTC.

This clonotype was detected a few times. This chain connects TRBV4-1 to TRBJ1-5; perhaps TRBD1 as D (6 bases). Trimming stripped 4 bases from V and 3 bases from J, with 13 bases between. The CDR3 length is 15 residues. Germline lookup yields CDR1 MGHRA and CDR2 YSYEKL. The CDR3, as DNA: TGCGCCAGCAGCCGATCTAGGGACAACAATCAGCCCCAGCATTTT. It codes for CASSRSRDNNQPQHF.

The chain recombines TRBV11-2 with TRBJ1-3, with 7 bases matching TRBD1. V shed 7 bases, J shed 3 bases, and the junction held 3 bases outside the gene matches. Germline CDR1 SGHAT, CDR2 FQNNGV. This CDR3 is built from 13 residues. CDR3 DNA sequence: TGTGCCAGCAAGGGGGCTAGTGGAAACACCATATATTTT. This translates into CASKGASGNTIYF. The whole variable domain, remainder taken from reference TRBV11-2 and TRBJ1-3, is EAGVAQSPRYKIIEKRQSVAFWCNPISGHATLYWYQQILGQGPKLLIQFQNNGVVDDSQLPKDRFSAERLKGVDSTLKIQPAKLEDSAVYLCASKGASGNTIYFGEGSWLTVV.

The chain links TRBV9 to TRBJ1-2; 7 bases are shared with TRBD1. The CDR3 consists of 17 residues. J gave up 1 base and V 4 bases, and 13 bases lay outside the gene matches. Germline CDR1 SGDLS, CDR2 YYNGEE. The CDR3 DNA follows: TGTGCCAGCAGCCCTAGAGGGGACAGCGTCTTTAACTATGGCTACACCTTC. This codes for CASSPRGDSVFNYGYTF.

This clonotype has at least ten counts. CDR3 bases: TGTGCCAGCAGTCCCGACAGCAAAGAGACCCAGTACTTC. Protein sequence: CASSPDSKETQYF. V is TRBV6-5 and J is TRBJ2-5; TRBD1 is a possible D gene (5 bases). V shed 5 bases and J shed 3 bases, with 10 bases lying between them. Germline V lookup: CDR1 MNHEY, CDR2 SVGAGI. The CDR3 runs to 13 residues.

The rearrangement joins TRBV20-1 to TRBJ1-2; no clear D. This CDR3 is built from 11 residues. CDR1 is DFQATT, CDR2 SNEGSKA, per germline (reference sequence). V lost 5 bases and J lost 0, with 4 bases in between. CDR3 nucleotide sequence: TGCAGTGCTCAGTCTAACTATGGCTACACCTTC. It specifies CSAQSNYGYTF.

This clonotype was picked up a small number of times. This chain uses TRBV28 with TRBJ2-2, with a tentative D call TRBD1 (6 bases). This CDR3 is built from 15 residues. Trimming left V 6 bases short and J 10 bases short, with 21 bases between. CDR1 is MDHEN, CDR2 SYDVKM, per germline. This CDR3 is CASRSPLQGSEELFF. Written as DNA, the CDR3 is TGTGCCAGCAGATCCCCACTTCAGGGGTCTGAGGAGCTGTTTTTT.

In the case of this clonotype: One junction end disagrees with the germline gene, perhaps due to a read error. This chain connects TRBV14 to TRBJ2-1, with TRBD2 matching over 10 bases. CDR3 length: 14 amino acids. The germline CDR1 and CDR2 sequences are SGHDN and FVKESK. The CDR3 DNA is TGTGCCAGCAGCCAAGATATAAGCGGGAGGGCTGCGGTCTTC. It is translated as CASSQDISGRAAVF.

This clonotype was observed a handful of times. The chain is built from TRBV5-5 and TRBJ2-3; no clear D gene. Trimming removed 1 base at V and 2 bases at J, with 5 bases between. The CDR3 is 13 residues long. Germline CDR1 and CDR2: SGHKS and YYEKEE (reference sequence). CDR3 residues: CASSLRITDTQYF. The DNA for the CDR3 is TGTGCCAGCAGCTTGCGGATCACAGATACGCAGTATTTT.

The chain has TRBV7-2 and TRBJ2-1, with D perhaps assigned TRBD1 or TRBD2 (5 bases each). Trimming removed 6 bases at V and 7 bases at J, with 16 bases between. Germline-derived CDR1 and CDR2 are SGHTA and FQGNSA. CDR3 length: 14 amino acids. CDR3 sequence: CASSPTRDRNEQFF. The CDR3 nucleotides are TGTGCCAGCAGTCCCACCAGGGACCGGAATGAGCAGTTCTTC.

This clonotype was found many times. The V call is TRBV6-5, the J call TRBJ2-1; 9 positions agree with TRBD1. V shed 7 bases, J shed 0 bases, and the junction held 4 bases outside the gene matches. Germline values: CDR1 MNHEY, CDR2 SVGAGI. The CDR3 spans 15 residues. CDR3 region: CASKPGQGSYNEQFF. The CDR3 coding sequence is TGTGCCAGCAAACCGGGACAGGGCTCCTACAATGAGCAGTTCTTC.